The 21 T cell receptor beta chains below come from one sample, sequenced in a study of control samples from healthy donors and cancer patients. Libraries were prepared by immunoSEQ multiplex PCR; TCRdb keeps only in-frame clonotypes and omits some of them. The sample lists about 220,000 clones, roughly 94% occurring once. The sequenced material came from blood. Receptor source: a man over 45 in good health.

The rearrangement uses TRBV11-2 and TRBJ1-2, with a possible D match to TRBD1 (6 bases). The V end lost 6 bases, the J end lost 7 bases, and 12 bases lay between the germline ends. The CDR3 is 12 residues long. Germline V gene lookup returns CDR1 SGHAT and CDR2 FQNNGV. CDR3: CASREGEVGYTF. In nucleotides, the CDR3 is TGTGCCAGCAGAGAGGGGGAGGTTGGCTACACCTTC.

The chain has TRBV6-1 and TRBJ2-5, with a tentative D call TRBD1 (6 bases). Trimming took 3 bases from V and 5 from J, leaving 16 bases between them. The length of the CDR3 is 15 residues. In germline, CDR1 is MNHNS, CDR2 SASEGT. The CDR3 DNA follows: TGTGCCAGCAGTGAGGTCGGCGTGGGGGCCGAGACCCAGTACTTC. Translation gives CASSEVGVGAETQYF.

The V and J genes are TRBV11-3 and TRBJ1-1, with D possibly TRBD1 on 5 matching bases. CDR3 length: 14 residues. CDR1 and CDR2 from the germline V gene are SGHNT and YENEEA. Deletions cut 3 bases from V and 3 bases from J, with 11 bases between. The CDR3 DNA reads TGTGCCAGCAGCTTCTCAGGGAGTGACACTGAAGCTTTCTTT. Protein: CASSFSGSDTEAFF.

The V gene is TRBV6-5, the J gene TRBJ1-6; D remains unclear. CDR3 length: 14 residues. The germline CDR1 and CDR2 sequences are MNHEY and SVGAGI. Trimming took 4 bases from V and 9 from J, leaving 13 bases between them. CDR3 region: CASSFASLGSPLHF. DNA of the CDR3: TGTGCCAGCAGTTTTGCCTCCTTGGGTTCACCCCTCCACTTT.

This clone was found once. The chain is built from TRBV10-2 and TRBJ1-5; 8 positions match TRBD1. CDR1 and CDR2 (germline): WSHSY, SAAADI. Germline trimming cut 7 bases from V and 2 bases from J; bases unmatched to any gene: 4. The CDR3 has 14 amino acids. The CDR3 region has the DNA TGCGCCAGCACCAAGACAGGGGGCAATCAGCCCCAGCATTTT. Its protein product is CASTKTGGNQPQHF.

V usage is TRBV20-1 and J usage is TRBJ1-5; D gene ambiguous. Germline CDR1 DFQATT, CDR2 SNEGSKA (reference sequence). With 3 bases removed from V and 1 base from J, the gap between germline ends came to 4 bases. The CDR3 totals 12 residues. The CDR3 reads CSASVSNQPQHF. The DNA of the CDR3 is TGCAGTGCTAGTGTGAGCAATCAGCCCCAGCATTTT.

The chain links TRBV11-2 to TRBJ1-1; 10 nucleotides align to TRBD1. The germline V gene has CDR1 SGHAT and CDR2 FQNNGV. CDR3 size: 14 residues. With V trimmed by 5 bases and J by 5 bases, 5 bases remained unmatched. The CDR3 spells CASSGGTGETEAFF. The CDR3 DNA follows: TGTGCCAGCAGCGGGGGGACAGGGGAAACTGAAGCTTTCTTT.

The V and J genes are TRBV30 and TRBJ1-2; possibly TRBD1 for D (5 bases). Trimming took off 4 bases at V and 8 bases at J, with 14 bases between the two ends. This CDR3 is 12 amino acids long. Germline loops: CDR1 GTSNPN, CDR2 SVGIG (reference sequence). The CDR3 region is CAWTAGLGGYTF. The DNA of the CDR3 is TGTGCCTGGACCGCAGGGTTAGGGGGCTACACCTTC.

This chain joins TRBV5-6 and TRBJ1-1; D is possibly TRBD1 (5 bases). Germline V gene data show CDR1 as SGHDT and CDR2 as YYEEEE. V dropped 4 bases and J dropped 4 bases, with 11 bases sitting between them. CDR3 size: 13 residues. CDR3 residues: CASSPTEGTEAFF. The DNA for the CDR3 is TGTGCCAGCAGCCCGACAGAAGGCACTGAAGCTTTCTTT.

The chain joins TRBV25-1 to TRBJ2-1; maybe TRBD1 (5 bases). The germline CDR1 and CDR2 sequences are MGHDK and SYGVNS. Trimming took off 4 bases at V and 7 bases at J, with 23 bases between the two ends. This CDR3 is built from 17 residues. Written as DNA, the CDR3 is TGTGCCAGCAGTGCAAATTCGAACGAAGGGGCCGGGAATGAGCAGTTCTTC. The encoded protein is CASSANSNEGAGNEQFF.

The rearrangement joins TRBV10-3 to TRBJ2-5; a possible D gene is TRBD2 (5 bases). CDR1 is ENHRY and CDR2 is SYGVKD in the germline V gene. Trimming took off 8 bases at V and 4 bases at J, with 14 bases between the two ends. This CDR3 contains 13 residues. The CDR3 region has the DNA TGTGCCATCTTTTCGGGGAGTGGAGAGACCCAGTACTTC. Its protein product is CAIFSGSGETQYF.

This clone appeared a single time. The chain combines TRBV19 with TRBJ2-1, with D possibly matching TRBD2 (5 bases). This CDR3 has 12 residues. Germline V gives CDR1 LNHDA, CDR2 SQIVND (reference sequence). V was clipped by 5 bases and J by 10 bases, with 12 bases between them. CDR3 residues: CASSSLREEQFF. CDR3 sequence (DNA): TGTGCCAGTAGTTCCTTAAGGGAGGAGCAGTTCTTC.

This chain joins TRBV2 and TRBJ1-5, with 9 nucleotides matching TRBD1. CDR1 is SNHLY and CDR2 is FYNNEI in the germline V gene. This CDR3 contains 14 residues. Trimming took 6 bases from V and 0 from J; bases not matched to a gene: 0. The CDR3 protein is CASRGQGSNQPQHF. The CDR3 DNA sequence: TGTGCCAGCAGGGGACAGGGTAGCAATCAGCCCCAGCATTTT.

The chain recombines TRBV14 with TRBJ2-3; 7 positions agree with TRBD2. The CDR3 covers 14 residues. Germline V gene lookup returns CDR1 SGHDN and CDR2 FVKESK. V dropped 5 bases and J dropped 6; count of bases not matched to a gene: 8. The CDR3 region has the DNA TGTGCCAGCAGCTCCGGGGGGAGGAGGGATACGCAGTATTTT. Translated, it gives CASSSGGRRDTQYF.

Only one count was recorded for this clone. DNA of the CDR3: TGTGCCAGCAGTTTCCAACTAGCGGGAGATACGCAGTATTTT. It specifies CASSFQLAGDTQYF. The chain combines TRBV27 with TRBJ2-3, with 9 bases aligning to TRBD2. V dropped 3 bases and J dropped 5; count of bases not matched to a gene: 3. This CDR3 comprises 14 residues. CDR1 MNHEY and CDR2 SMNVEV come from the germline V gene (reference sequence).

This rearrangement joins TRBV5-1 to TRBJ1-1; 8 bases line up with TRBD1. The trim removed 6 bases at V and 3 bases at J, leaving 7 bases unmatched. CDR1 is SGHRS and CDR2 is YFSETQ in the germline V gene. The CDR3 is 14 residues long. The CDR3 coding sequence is TGCGCCAGCACGGAGCAGGGGGCGCACACTGAAGCTTTCTTT. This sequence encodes CASTEQGAHTEAFF.

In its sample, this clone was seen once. The DNA of the CDR3 is TGTGCCAGCAGCCCAGTCCCGGGACAGGGAGGGCTGTTTTTT. This gives the protein CASSPVPGQGGLFF. The rearrangement links TRBV6-6 to TRBJ1-4; 9 bases map to TRBD1. This CDR3 is 14 amino acids long. Germline-derived CDR1 and CDR2 are MNHNY and SVGAGI (reference sequence). Trimming cost V 6 bases and J 14 bases; bases outside gene matches: 13.

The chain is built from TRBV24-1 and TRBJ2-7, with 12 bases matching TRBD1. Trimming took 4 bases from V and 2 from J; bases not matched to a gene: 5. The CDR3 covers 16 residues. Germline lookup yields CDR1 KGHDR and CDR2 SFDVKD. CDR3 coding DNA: TGTGCCACCAGTGACCGGGGGACAGGGGGCACCTACGAGCAGTACTTC. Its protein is CATSDRGTGGTYEQYF.

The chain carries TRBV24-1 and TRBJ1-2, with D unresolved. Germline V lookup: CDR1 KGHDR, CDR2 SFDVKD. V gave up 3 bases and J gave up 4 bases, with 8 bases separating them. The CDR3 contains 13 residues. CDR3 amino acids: CATSDDSSYGYTF. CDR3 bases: TGTGCCACCAGTGATGACTCGTCCTATGGCTACACCTTC.

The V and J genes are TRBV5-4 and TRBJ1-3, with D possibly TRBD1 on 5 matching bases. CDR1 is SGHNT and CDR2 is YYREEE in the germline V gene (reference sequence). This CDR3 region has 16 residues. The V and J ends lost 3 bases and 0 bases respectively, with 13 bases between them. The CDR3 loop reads CASSSGRTLSGNTIYF. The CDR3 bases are TGTGCCAGCAGCTCCGGGCGGACACTCTCTGGAAACACCATATATTTT.

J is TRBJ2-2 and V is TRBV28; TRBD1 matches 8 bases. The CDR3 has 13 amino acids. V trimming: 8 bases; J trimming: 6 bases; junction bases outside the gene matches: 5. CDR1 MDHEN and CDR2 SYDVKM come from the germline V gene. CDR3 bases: TGTGCCAGCGTATCGGGACAGGCCGGGGAGCTGTTTTTT. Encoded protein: CASVSGQAGELFF.